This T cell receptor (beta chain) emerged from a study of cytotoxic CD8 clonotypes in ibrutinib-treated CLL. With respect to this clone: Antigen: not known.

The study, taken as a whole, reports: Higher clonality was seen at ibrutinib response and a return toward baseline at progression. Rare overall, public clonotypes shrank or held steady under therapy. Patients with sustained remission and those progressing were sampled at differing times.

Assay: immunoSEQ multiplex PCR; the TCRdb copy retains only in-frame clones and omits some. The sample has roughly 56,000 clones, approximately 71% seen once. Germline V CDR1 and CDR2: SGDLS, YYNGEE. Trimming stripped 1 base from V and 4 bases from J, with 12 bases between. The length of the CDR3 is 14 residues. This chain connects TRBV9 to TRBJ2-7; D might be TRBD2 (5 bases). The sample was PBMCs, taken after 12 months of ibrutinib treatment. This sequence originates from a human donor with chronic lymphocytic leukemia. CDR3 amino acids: CASSVRERRYEQYF. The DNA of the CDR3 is TGTGCCAGCAGCGTAAGGGAGCGCCGTTACGAGCAGTACTTC.